This T cell receptor beta chain was captured by sequencing in a study of cytomegalovirus exposure and HLA in healthy donors. This PCR relied on a set of 60 Vbeta primers and 13 Jbeta primers. The data were produced by immunoSEQ multiplex PCR, yet TCRdb's version contains in-frame clones alone and is incomplete. The sample holds about 190,000 clones; roughly nine tenths are singletons and the top ten take 1.1%. The TCR originated in a boy younger than 10 in good health and CMV-seronegative. The specimen sequenced was PBMCs.

As DNA, the CDR3 is TGTGCCAGCAGCTTATCCCAGCGGGGGGCGGCTGAGCAGTTCTTC. This codes for CASSLSQRGAAEQFF. The chain couples TRBV7-2 to TRBJ2-1; TRBD2 matches 9 bases. The trim removed 2 bases at V and 9 bases at J, leaving 8 bases unmatched. The CDR3 extends over 15 amino acids. Germline CDR1 is SGHTA and CDR2 is FQGNSA.